This T cell receptor beta chain came from a study of T cells in localized non-small cell lung cancer. Overall study findings and caveats: Higher T cell density in the blood was associated with longer overall survival, whereas higher adjacent-lung clonality associated with shorter survival. Adjacent lung was found to contain a median approximately 62 of the top 100 tumor clones. Measurement of T cell clonality placed uninvolved adjacent lung highest, above the level in tumor.

TCRdb's copy holds only in-frame clones and misses some; the assay was immunoSEQ multiplex PCR. The data contain 1,000 to 1,500 clones, roughly 22% of them seen just once; the ten biggest clones take up around 14%. In its sample, this clone was seen a few times. Antigen specificity is unknown. CDR1 and CDR2 from the germline V gene are MNHGY and SAAAGT. V lost 6 bases and J 7 bases, leaving 15 bases between the germline ends. The CDR3 loop spans 14 amino acids. Atypia-free adjacent lung was sampled at least 2 cm beyond the tumor margin. The input for sequencing was normal lung tissue next to the tumor, taken before any cancer treatment. V and J are TRBV6-8 and TRBJ1-4; the D gene is possibly TRBD1 (5 bases). The clonotype originates from a male donor aged 60 or over with stage III squamous cell lung carcinoma. The CDR3 DNA reads TGTGCCAGCAGACCTCCCGGGGGGGGTGAAAAACTGTTTTTT. This translates into CASRPPGGGEKLFF.